This T cell receptor (beta chain) stems from a study of high-grade serous ovarian cancer treatment subgroups. Whole-study context: Each sample yielded on average around 7,000 unique TCR beta rearrangements from approximately 15,000 reads.

V was shortened by 1 base and J by 5 bases, with 14 bases between the two germline ends. This CDR3 is built from 15 residues. The germline V gene has CDR1 SGHTA and CDR2 FQGTGA. Comment on this clone: Its target is unknown.

Study-level findings and limits: Bulk tumor TCR sequencing gave no spatial information.

The repertoire was sequenced with immunoSEQ multiplex PCR; TCRdb's copy has only in-frame clones and lacks some. The sample lists 12,000 or so clones; 88% were seen once. Tumor tissue was taken before any definitive surgery or chemotherapy was given. The receptor was derived from a human donor with high-grade serous ovarian cancer. Sequenced material: tumor tissue. The rearrangement links TRBV7-3 to TRBJ1-1; D is perhaps TRBD1 (5 bases). The CDR3 DNA reads TGTGCCAGCAGCTTAATGGACGGGGGTCAAACTGAAGCTTTCTTT. Amino acids: CASSLMDGGQTEAFF.